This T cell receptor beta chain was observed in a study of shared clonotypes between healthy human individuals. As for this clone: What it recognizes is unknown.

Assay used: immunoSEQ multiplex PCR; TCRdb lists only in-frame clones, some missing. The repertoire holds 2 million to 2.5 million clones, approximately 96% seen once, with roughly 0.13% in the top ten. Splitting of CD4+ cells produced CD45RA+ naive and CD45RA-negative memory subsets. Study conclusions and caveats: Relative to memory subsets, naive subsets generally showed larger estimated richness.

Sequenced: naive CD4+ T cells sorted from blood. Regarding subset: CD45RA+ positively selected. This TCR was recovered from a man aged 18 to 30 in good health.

CDR3 loop: CASSQDPPLAGGFSFTDTQYF. The CDR3 DNA sequence: TGCGCCAGCAGCCAAGATCCGCCACTAGCGGGAGGATTCTCTTTCACAGATACGCAGTATTTT. The rearrangement links TRBV4-3 to TRBJ2-3; 12 bases are a match to TRBD2. The CDR3 spans 21 residues. CDR1 and CDR2 from the germline V gene are LGHNA and YSLEER. Germline trimming cut 0 bases from V and 2 bases from J; bases unmatched to any gene: 15.